This TCR beta chain was recorded in a study of blood T cell repertoires in COVID-19. With 1 base removed from V and 0 bases from J, the gap between germline ends came to 10 bases. The CDR3 contains 15 residues. CDR1 is MNHNS, CDR2 SASEGT, per germline. Produced via immunoSEQ multiplex PCR; TCRdb's table is partial and in-frame only. This table has a few hundred thousand clones, 80% to 90% appearing once. The V and J genes are TRBV6-1 and TRBJ2-7; D perhaps matches TRBD2 (6 bases). This TCR was sampled from a young woman who had recovered from COVID-19. Sequencing input: PBMCs or T cells enriched from blood (not recorded which). The CDR3 DNA sequence: TGTGCCAGCAGTGAAGTGGGAGCGGGCTCCTACGAGCAGTACTTC. Its protein is CASSEVGAGSYEQYF.